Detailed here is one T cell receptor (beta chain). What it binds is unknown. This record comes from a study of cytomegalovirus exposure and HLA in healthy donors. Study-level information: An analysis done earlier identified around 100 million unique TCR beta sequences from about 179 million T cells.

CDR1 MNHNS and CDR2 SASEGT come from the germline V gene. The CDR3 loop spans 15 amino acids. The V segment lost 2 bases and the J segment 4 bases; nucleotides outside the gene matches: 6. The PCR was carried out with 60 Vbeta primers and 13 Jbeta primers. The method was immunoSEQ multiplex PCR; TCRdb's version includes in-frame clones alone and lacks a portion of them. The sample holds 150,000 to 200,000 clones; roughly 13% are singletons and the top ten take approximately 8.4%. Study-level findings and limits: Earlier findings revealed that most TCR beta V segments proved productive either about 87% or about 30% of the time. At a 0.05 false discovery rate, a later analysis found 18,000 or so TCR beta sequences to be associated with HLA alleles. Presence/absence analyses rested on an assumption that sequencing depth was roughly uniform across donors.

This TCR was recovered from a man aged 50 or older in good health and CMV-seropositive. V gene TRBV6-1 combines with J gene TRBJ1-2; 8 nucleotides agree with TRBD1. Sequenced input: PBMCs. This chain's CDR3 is CASSEQGAQVYGYTF. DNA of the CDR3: TGTGCCAGCAGTGAACAGGGGGCGCAGGTCTATGGCTACACCTTC.